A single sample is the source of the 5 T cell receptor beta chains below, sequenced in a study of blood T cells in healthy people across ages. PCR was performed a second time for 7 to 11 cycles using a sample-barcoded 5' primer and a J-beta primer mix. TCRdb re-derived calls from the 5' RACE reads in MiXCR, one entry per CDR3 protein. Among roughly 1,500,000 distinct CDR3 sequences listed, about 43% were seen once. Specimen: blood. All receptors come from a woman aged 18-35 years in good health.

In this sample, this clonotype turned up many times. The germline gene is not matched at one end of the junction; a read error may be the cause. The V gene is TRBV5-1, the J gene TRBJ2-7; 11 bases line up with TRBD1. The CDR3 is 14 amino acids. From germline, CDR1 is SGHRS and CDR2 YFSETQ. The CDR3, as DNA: TGTGCCAGCAGCCTGGACAGGGGGCTCTACGAGCAGTACTTC. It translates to CASSLDRGLYEQYF. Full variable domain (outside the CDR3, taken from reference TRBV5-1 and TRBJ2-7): KAGVTQTPRYLIKTRGQQVTLSCSPISGHRSVSWYQQTPGQGLQFLFEYFSETQRNKGNFPGRFSGRQFSNSRSEMNVSTLELGDSALYLCASSLDRGLYEQYFGPGTRLTVT.

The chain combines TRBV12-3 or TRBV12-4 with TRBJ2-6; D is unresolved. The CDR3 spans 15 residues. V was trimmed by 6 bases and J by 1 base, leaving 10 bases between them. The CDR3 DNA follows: TGTGCCAGCAGCCCCCTAAGGTCTGGGGCCAACGTCCTGACTTTC. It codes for CASSPLRSGANVLTF.

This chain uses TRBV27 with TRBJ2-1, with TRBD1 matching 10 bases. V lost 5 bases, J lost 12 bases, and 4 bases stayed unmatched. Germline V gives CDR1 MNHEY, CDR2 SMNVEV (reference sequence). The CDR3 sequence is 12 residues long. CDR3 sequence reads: CASSPGTGVQFF. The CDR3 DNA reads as TGTGCCAGCAGTCCTGGGACAGGGGTGCAGTTCTTC.

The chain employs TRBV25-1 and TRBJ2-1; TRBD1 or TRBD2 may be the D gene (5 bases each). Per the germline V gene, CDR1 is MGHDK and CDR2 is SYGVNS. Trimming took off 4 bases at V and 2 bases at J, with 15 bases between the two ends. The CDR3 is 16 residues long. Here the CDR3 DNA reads TGTGCCAGCAGTGGCCCCCATGAGGGGACCTACAATGAGCAGTTCTTC. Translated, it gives CASSGPHEGTYNEQFF.

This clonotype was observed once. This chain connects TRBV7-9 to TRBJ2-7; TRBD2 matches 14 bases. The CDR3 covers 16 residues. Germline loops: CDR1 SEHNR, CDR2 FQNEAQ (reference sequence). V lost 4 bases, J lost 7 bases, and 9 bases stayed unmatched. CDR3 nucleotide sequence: TGTGCCAGCAGCTCCGAGACTAGCGGGAGGGCGTGGGAGCAGTACTTC. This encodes CASSSETSGRAWEQYF.